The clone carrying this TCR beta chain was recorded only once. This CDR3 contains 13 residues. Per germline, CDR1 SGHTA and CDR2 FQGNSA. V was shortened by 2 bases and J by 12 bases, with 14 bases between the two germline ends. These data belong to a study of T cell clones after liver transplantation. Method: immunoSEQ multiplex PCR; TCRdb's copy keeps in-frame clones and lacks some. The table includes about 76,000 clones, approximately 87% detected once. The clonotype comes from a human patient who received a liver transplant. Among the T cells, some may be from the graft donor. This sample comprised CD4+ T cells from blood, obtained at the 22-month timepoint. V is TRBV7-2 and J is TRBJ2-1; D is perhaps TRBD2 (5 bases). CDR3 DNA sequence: TGTGCCAGCAGCTTAAGCGGTGGAGGTGGGCAGTTCTTC. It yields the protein CASSLSGGGGQFF.